This TCR beta chain comes out of a study of cytomegalovirus exposure and HLA in healthy donors. This table comes from immunoSEQ multiplex PCR, and its TCRdb copy is limited to in-frame clones, with some not included. The table lists 200,000 to 300,000 clones, 86% of them singletons. Whole-study findings and limits: In vitro work confirmed that three CMV-associated chains recognize CMV antigens. Investigators reported approximately 150 TCR beta chains as tied to cytomegalovirus. Rarity marked most TCR sequences, yet some public TCRs occurred in many donors.

Germline V gene lookup returns CDR1 SGHRS and CDR2 YFSETQ. The CDR3 is 15 residues long. V shed 4 bases and J shed 0 bases, with 11 bases lying between them. Only one count was recorded for this clone. Its antigen is undetermined. V is TRBV5-1 and J is TRBJ2-1; D is undetermined. The sample taken for sequencing was PBMCs. The TCR sequence derives from a woman younger than 45 in good health and CMV-seropositive. DNA of the CDR3: TGCGCCAGCAGCGCCGACCCGGGCTCCTACAATGAGCAGTTCTTC. Translation gives CASSADPGSYNEQFF.